In its sample, the clone carrying this T cell receptor beta chain was seen once. This entry comes from a study of cytomegalovirus exposure and HLA in healthy donors. For the study at large: In a previous analysis, nearly 120 million unique TCR beta sequences were found from some 180 million T cells. Caucasian-associated ancestry cluster membership applied to just over 80% of over 350 genotyped donors.

CDR3 size: 14 residues. Trimming at V came to 1 base and at J to 7 bases, leaving 4 bases not matched to a gene. Germline V gene sequence: CDR1 SEHNR, CDR2 FQNEAQ (reference sequence). Vbeta (60) and Jbeta (13) primers were used in the PCR. TCRdb's table, derived via immunoSEQ multiplex PCR, lists solely in-frame clones and lacks some. Among 100,000 to 120,000 clones listed, 65% to 75% were seen once. The sequenced sample consisted of PBMCs. J is TRBJ2-5 and V is TRBV7-9; TRBD1 matches at 9 bases. This clonotype was obtained from a woman aged 40 to 49 in good health and CMV-seropositive. The CDR3 sequence is CASSLGTGARTQYF. CDR3 in DNA: TGTGCCAGCAGCTTAGGGACAGGGGCTCGGACCCAGTACTTC.